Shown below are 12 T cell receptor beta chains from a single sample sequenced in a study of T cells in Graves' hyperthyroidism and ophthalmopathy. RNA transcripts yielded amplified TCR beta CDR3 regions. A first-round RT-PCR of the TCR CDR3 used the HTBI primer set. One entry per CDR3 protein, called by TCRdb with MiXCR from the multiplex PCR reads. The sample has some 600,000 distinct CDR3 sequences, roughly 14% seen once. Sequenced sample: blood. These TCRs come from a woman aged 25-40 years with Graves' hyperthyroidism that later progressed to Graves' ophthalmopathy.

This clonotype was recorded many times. The DNA of the CDR3 is TGTGCCAGCAGCTCCCACAGGGTGGGCACAGATACGCAGTATTTT. Translating gives CASSSHRVGTDTQYF. This chain links TRBV7-9 with TRBJ2-3, with D tentatively TRBD1 (6 bases). Trimming took off 4 bases at V and 1 base at J, with 12 bases between the two ends. The CDR3 is made up of 15 amino acids. Germline CDR1 is SEHNR and CDR2 is FQNEAQ (reference sequence).

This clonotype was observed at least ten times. The CDR3 DNA reads as TGCAGCGTAAGACAGGGATCATTTGGGGCCAACGTCCTGACTTTC. Its translation: CSVRQGSFGANVLTF. The V call is TRBV29-1, the J call TRBJ2-6; 7 nucleotides line up with TRBD1. CDR1 and CDR2 (germline): SQVTM, ANQGSEA. Trimming removed 6 bases from V and 3 bases from J; junction bases left unmatched: 8. The CDR3 has 15 residues.

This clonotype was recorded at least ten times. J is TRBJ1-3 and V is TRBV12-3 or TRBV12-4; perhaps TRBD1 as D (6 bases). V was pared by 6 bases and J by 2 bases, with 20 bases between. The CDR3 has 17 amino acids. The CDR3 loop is CASSRESTGIAGNTIYF. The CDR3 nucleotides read TGTGCCAGCAGCCGCGAATCAACAGGGATAGCTGGAAACACCATATATTTT.

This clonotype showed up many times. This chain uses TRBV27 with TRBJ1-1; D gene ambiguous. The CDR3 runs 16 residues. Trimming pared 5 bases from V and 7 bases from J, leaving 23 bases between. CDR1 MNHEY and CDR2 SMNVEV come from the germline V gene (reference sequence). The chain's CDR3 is CASSPQWVTPLVEAFF. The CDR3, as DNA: TGTGCCAGCAGTCCGCAGTGGGTAACTCCTCTCGTTGAAGCTTTCTTT.

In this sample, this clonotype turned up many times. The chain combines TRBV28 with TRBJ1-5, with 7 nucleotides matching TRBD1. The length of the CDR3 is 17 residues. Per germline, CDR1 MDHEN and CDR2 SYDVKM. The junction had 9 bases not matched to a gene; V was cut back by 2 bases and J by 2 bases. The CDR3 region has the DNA TGTGCCAGCAGTTTAAGGGGGCTCTCGGTCGGCAATCAGCCCCAGCATTTT. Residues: CASSLRGLSVGNQPQHF.

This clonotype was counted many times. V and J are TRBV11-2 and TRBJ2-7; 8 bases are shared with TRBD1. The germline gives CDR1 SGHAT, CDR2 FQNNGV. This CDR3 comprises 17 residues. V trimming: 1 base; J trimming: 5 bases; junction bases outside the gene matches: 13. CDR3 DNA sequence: TGTGCCAGCAGCTTAGCACCGACGTGGCAGGGGGCGAACGAGCAGTACTTC. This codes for CASSLAPTWQGANEQYF.

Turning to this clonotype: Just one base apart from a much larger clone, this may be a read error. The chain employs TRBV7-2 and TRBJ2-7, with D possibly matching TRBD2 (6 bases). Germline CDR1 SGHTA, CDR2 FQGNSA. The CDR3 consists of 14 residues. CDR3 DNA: TGTGCCAGCAGCCTCGTCTCAGCGGGCTACGAGCAGTCCTTC. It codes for CASSLVSAGYEQSF.

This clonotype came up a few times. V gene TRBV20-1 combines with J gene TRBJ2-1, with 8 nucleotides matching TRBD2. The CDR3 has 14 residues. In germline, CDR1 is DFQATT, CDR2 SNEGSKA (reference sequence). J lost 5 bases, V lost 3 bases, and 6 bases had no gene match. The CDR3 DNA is TGCAGTGCTAGCACTAGCGGTTTCAACAATGAGCAGTTCTTC. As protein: CSASTSGFNNEQFF.

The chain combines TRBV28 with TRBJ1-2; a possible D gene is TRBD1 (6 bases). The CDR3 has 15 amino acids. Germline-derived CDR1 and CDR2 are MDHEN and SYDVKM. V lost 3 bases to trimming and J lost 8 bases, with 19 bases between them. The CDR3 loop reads CASSLSSWGAGGYTF. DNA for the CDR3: TGTGCCAGCAGTTTGAGTTCATGGGGGGCGGGGGGCTACACCTTC.

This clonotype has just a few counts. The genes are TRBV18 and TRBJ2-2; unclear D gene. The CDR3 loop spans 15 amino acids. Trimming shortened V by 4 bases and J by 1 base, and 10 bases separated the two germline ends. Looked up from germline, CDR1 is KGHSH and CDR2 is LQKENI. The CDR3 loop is CASSRQHQNTGELFF. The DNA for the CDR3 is TGTGCCAGCTCACGGCAGCACCAGAACACCGGGGAGCTGTTTTTT.

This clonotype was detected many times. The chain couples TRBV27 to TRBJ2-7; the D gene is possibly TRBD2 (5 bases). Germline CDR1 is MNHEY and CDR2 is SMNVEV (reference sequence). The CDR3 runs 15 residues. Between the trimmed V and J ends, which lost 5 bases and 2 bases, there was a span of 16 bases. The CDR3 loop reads CASSVGLSPTYEQYF. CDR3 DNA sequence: TGTGCCAGCAGTGTTGGACTCTCGCCCACCTACGAGCAGTACTTC.

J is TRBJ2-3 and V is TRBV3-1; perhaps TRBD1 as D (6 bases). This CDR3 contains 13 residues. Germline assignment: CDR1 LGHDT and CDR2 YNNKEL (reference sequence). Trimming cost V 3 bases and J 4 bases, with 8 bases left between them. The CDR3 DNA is TGTGCCAGCAGCCAGGGGGCCGCAGATACGCAGTATTTT. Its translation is CASSQGAADTQYF.